This record concerns one T cell receptor beta chain sequence. Its matching antigen is unknown. Treatment noted: roughly 10-day PBMC culture with coronavirus spike peptide pools or control peptides (ViraFEST assay). The Oncomine TCR Beta short-read assay generated sequence data from the DNA of cultured CD4+ T cells. From cultured CD4+ T cells, genomic DNA was extracted. TCRdb processed the PCR reads anew with MiXCR; each CDR3 protein has one entry. The table records about 13,000 distinct CDR3 sequences, under 75% of them present only once. This record belongs to a study of vaccination and CD4 T cells after COVID-19. About the study: No peptide, an HIV-1 Nef pool, or a CEFX pool was what each control culture received.

Germline V lookup: CDR1 WSHSY, CDR2 SAAADI. The CDR3 sequence is 15 residues long. J was trimmed by 7 bases and V by 6 bases; bases with no gene match: 10. Whole-study results and caveats: For convalescent patients, a median about 90% of reactive clones surfaced exclusively after vaccination.

Specimen: CD4+ T cells from blood, cultured in vitro. The gene calls are TRBV10-2 and TRBJ1-5, with TRBD1 identical over 9 bases. The TCR comes from a human donor who had recovered from COVID-19. Here the CDR3 DNA reads TGCGCCAGCAGGGCAGGGGGACAGGGCATCCAGCCCCAGCATTTT. Amino acids: CASRAGGQGIQPQHF.